The clone carrying this T cell receptor beta chain was picked up many times. Its antigen is undetermined. 5'RACE generated cDNA with 10-nucleotide random UMIs. TCRdb re-analysed the 5' RACE reads in MiXCR, keeping a single row per CDR3 protein. The data hold about 44,000 distinct CDR3 sequences, with around a fifth observed a single time. Time point: technical triplicate 3. PBMCs numbering 2 million and stored at -80 C yielded the unsorted libraries. The record originates from a study of neurological immune-mediated disorders. Study conclusions and caveats: Private repertoires in all groups were suggested, as expanded clones shared no CDR3 amino acid sequences across subjects. While HTLV-1-associated myelopathy showed the greatest TCR clonal expansion, multiple sclerosis showed the least, falling below healthy controls.

The germline CDR1 and CDR2 sequences are LGHDT and YNNKEL (reference sequence). After removal of 3 bases from V and 5 bases from J, the junction contained 14 bases not matched to a gene. The CDR3 runs to 17 residues. Sequenced: PBMCs. The sequence came from a man aged 55 to 70 with HTLV-1-associated myelopathy (HAM/TSP). The chain couples TRBV3-1 to TRBJ2-5, with 8 bases aligning to TRBD2. CDR3 DNA: TGTGCCAGCAGCCACCTCTCGCCCCGGGAGGGCTTCGAGACCCAGTACTTC. Residues: CASSHLSPREGFETQYF.